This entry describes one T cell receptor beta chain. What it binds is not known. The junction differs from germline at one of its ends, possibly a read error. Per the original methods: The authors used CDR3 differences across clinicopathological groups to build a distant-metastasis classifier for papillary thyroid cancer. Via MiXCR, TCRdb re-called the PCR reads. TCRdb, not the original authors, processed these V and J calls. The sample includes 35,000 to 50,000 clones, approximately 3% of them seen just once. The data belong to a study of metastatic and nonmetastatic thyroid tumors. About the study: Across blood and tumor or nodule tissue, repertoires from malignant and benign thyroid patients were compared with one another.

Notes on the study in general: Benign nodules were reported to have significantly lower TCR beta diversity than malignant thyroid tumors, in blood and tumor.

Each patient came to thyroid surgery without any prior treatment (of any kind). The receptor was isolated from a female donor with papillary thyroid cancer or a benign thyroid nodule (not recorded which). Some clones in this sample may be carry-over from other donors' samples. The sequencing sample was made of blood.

The CDR3 protein is CTSIPGSRDTEAFF. The CDR3 DNA reads as TGTACCAGTATCCCAGGGTCTCGGGACACTGAAGCTTTCTTT. This chain uses TRBV19 with TRBJ1-1, with D possibly TRBD1 on 5 matching bases. The CDR3 contains 14 residues. Germline lookup yields CDR1 LNHDA and CDR2 SQIVND (reference sequence).